Following are 29 T cell receptor beta chains from one sample sequenced in a study of spatial heterogeneity in lung cancer. TCRdb re-derived calls from the 5' RACE reads in MiXCR, one entry per CDR3 protein. Of 25,000 to 30,000 distinct CDR3 sequences listed, 10% to 15% are singletons. Regarding time point: sample taken at primary tumor resection. Unsorted tumor, nontumor lung tissue or cryopreserved PBMC supplied the whole RNA. This specimen consisted of PBMCs, obtained at surgery. These receptors all come from a female donor with early-stage non-small cell lung cancer.

This clonotype was seen ten or more times. The chain joins TRBV7-9 to TRBJ2-7; 13 nucleotides line up with TRBD2. The CDR3 runs 16 residues. Per the germline V gene, CDR1 is SEHNR and CDR2 is FQNEAQ (reference sequence). V was pared by 7 bases and J by 7 bases, with 13 bases of the junction left unmatched. CDR3 DNA: TGTGCCAGCATCAAATTTACTAGCGGGAGGGCCTGGGAGCAGTACTTC. It encodes CASIKFTSGRAWEQYF.

This clonotype showed up just a few times. The chain is built from TRBV2 and TRBJ2-1; 7 nucleotides match TRBD2. Germline assignment: CDR1 SNHLY and CDR2 FYNNEI. There are 16 residues in the CDR3. Unmatched junction bases numbered 15, after V lost 5 bases and J lost 8 bases. The CDR3 loop reads CASSSSSAGRGHEQFF. CDR3 in DNA: TGTGCCAGCAGTAGTTCGTCAGCGGGGAGAGGCCATGAGCAGTTCTTC. The whole variable domain, filled in from reference TRBV2 and TRBJ2-1, reads EPEVTQTPSHQVTQMGQEVILRCVPISNHLYFYWYRQILGQKVEFLVSFYNNEISEKSEIFDDQFSVERPDGSNFTLKIRSTKLEDSAMYFCASSSSSAGRGHEQFFGPGTRLTVL.

V and J are TRBV27 and TRBJ1-6, with 7 bases aligning to TRBD1. Germline loops: CDR1 MNHEY, CDR2 SMNVEV (reference sequence). The CDR3 loop spans 16 amino acids. The ends lost 6 bases at V and 2 bases at J; junction bases unmatched: 7. CDR3 region: CASSRGGQAYNSPLHF. The CDR3, as DNA: TGTGCCAGCAGCCGAGGAGGACAGGCCTATAATTCACCCCTCCACTTT.

This clonotype was counted many times. The rearrangement joins TRBV7-2 to TRBJ1-1, with D maybe TRBD1 (6 bases). Germline values: CDR1 SGHTA, CDR2 FQGNSA. This CDR3 has 13 residues. Trimming stripped 6 bases from V and 5 bases from J, with 13 bases between. The CDR3 nucleotides read TGTGCCAGCAGTGGGGGGCGAGGTACTGAAGCTTTCTTT. This sequence encodes CASSGGRGTEAFF.

This clonotype appeared a few times. This chain links TRBV27 with TRBJ2-7, with TRBD2 matching over 9 bases. The CDR3 is 14 amino acids. Unmatched junction bases numbered 7, after V lost 7 bases and J lost 3 bases. Germline loops: CDR1 MNHEY, CDR2 SMNVEV (reference sequence). The CDR3 coding sequence is TGTGCCAGCACCCCGGCTAGCGGGAACTACGAGCAGTACTTC. This gives the protein CASTPASGNYEQYF.

This clonotype was counted ten times or more. V usage is TRBV7-2 and J usage is TRBJ1-1; possibly TRBD1 for D (5 bases). This CDR3 region has 13 residues. The ends were cut back, 6 bases at V and 1 base at J, with 9 bases in the middle. Germline V gene sequence: CDR1 SGHTA, CDR2 FQGNSA. CDR3 loop: CASRRDANTEAFF. DNA of the CDR3: TGTGCCAGCAGACGGGACGCGAACACTGAAGCTTTCTTT.

The chain uses TRBV28 and TRBJ2-3; weak D call: TRBD2 (5 bases). CDR1 is MDHEN, CDR2 SYDVKM, per germline. This CDR3 region has 17 residues. V was pared by 3 bases and J by 2 bases, with 18 bases between. The CDR3 DNA follows: TGTGCCAGCAGTTTGGTAGAGGGCATGACCCTCACAGATACGCAGTATTTT. The encoded protein is CASSLVEGMTLTDTQYF.

As regards this clonotype: This may arise from a read error, as a much more abundant clone is one base away. V gene TRBV28 combines with J gene TRBJ1-2, with D tentatively TRBD1 (5 bases). Germline CDR1 MDHEN, CDR2 SYDVKM. V was shortened by 11 bases and J by 4 bases, with 20 bases between the two germline ends. The CDR3 consists of 14 residues. CDR3 sequence (DNA): TGTGCCTCCGAACCGGGACTAAAAACCTATGGCTACACCTTC. Translating it yields CASEPGLKTYGYTF.

This clonotype was found a few times. A much larger clone is a single base away; this may be a read error. V gene TRBV28 combines with J gene TRBJ1-4; TRBD1 aligns across 9 bases. Germline V lookup: CDR1 MDHEN, CDR2 SYDVKM. This CDR3 has 16 amino acids. V lost 7 bases, J lost 5 bases, and 11 bases stayed unmatched. In nucleotides, the CDR3 is TGTGCCAGCAACCCCCACGTCGGGACAGGGAATGAAAAACTGTTTTTT. It codes for CASNPHVGTGNEKLFF.

This clonotype was counted only a few times. The V and J genes are TRBV14 and TRBJ1-6, with TRBD1 matching over 9 bases. The ends lost 1 base at V and 4 bases at J; junction bases unmatched: 2. Germline CDR1 is SGHDN and CDR2 is FVKESK. CDR3 length: 16 amino acids. The CDR3, as DNA: TGTGCCAGCAGCCAAGCAGGGACAGGGTATAATTCACCCCTCCACTTT. The encoded protein is CASSQAGTGYNSPLHF. Drawing the rest from reference TRBV14 and TRBJ1-6, the complete variable domain is EAGVTQFPSHSVIEKGQTVTLRCDPISGHDNLYWYRRVMGKEIKFLLHFVKESKQDESGMPNNRFLAERTGGTYSTLKVQPAELEDSGVYFCASSQAGTGYNSPLHFGNGTRLTVT.

This clonotype was observed at least ten times. The V call is TRBV20-1, the J call TRBJ2-1; 11 nucleotides agree with TRBD2. Germline V gives CDR1 DFQATT, CDR2 SNEGSKA (reference sequence). This CDR3 has 15 amino acids. V gave up 2 bases and J gave up 8 bases; unmatched junction bases: 8. Here the CDR3 DNA reads TGCAGTGCTAGAAACCTAGCGGGAGGCATCGATGAGCAGTTCTTC. This gives the protein CSARNLAGGIDEQFF.

This clonotype occurred many times. This rearrangement joins TRBV10-3 to TRBJ2-6; TRBD1 is a possible D gene (6 bases). Looked up from germline, CDR1 is ENHRY and CDR2 is SYGVKD. With 9 bases removed from V and 0 bases from J, the gap between germline ends came to 9 bases. The CDR3 runs to 14 residues. As DNA, the CDR3 is TGTGCCATAAAACAGGGCTCTGGGGCCAACGTCCTGACTTTC. It is translated as CAIKQGSGANVLTF.

This clonotype was observed many times. The rearrangement uses TRBV13 and TRBJ1-2; D is perhaps TRBD1 (6 bases). From germline, CDR1 is PRHDT and CDR2 FYEKMQ (reference sequence). Trimming removed 4 bases at V and 6 bases at J, with 15 bases between. The CDR3 sequence is 14 residues long. CDR3 region: CASSSGRGFDGYTF. The CDR3 nucleotides read TGTGCCAGCAGCTCAGGGAGGGGGTTTGATGGCTACACCTTC. The full variable domain, completed using reference TRBV13 and TRBJ1-2, is AAGVIQSPRHLIKEKRETATLKCYPIPRHDTVYWYQQGPGQDPQFLISFYEKMQSDKGSIPDRFSAQQFSDYHSELNMSSLELGDSALYFCASSSGRGFDGYTFGSGTRLTVV.

This clonotype showed up many times. V is TRBV3-1 and J is TRBJ1-4, with D unclear. Germline CDR1 reads LGHDT; CDR2 reads YNNKEL (reference sequence). CDR3 length equals 13 residues. Trimming cost V 0 bases and J 10 bases, with 9 bases left between them. The CDR3 DNA reads as TGTGCCAGCAGCCAAGAGCCGTTGTCAAAACTGTTTTTT. This encodes CASSQEPLSKLFF. Together with reference TRBV3-1 and TRBJ1-4, the CDR3 gives the full variable domain: DTAVSQTPKYLVTQMGNDKSIKCEQNLGHDTMYWYKQDSKKFLKIMFSYNNKELIINETVPNRFSPKSPDKAHLNLHINSLELGDSAVYFCASSQEPLSKLFFGSGTQLSVL.

This chain connects TRBV25-1 to TRBJ2-7; 7 positions match TRBD2. The V segment lost 3 bases and the J segment 0 bases; nucleotides outside the gene matches: 5. The CDR3 extends over 15 amino acids. Germline V lookup: CDR1 MGHDK, CDR2 SYGVNS. The CDR3: CASSDGIAGSYEQYF. The CDR3 DNA is TGTGCCAGCAGTGACGGAATAGCGGGCTCCTACGAGCAGTACTTC.

This clonotype was seen repeatedly, ten times or more. The chain couples TRBV6-2 or TRBV6-3 to TRBJ1-6, with D uncertain. CDR1 is MNHEY, CDR2 SVGEGT, per germline. Deletions cut 5 bases from V and 8 bases from J, with 13 bases between. This CDR3 contains 14 residues. CDR3 sequence: CASSIRAEDSPLHF. In nucleotides, the CDR3 is TGTGCCAGCAGTATCCGGGCCGAAGATTCACCCCTCCACTTT.

This clonotype was seen ten or more times. The chain recombines TRBV5-4 with TRBJ2-3, with a weak D call TRBD2 (6 bases). Germline V CDR1 and CDR2: SGHNT, YYREEE (reference sequence). The CDR3 is 14 residues long. Between the trimmed V and J ends, which lost 3 bases and 4 bases, there was a span of 12 bases. As DNA, the CDR3 is TGTGCCAGCAGCTATAGCGGCTTTGCAGATACGCAGTATTTT. It encodes CASSYSGFADTQYF.

This clonotype was detected ten times or more. The CDR3 DNA reads as TGTGCCAGCAGCTTCCTATTGGGGTACACCGGGGAGCTGTTTTTT. Translated: CASSFLLGYTGELFF. The genes are TRBV7-2 and TRBJ2-2; D call uncertain. From germline, CDR1 is SGHTA and CDR2 FQGNSA. The V and J ends lost 3 bases and 3 bases respectively, with 11 bases between them. The CDR3 consists of 15 residues.

This clonotype was seen many times. The rearrangement links TRBV13 to TRBJ2-7; TRBD1 is a possible D gene (5 bases). The CDR3 runs 13 residues. Trimming removed 3 bases from V and 3 bases from J, with 9 bases in between. Per the germline V gene, CDR1 is PRHDT and CDR2 is FYEKMQ (reference sequence). CDR3 in DNA: TGTGCCAGCAGCTTTGATCAGGGCTACGAGCAGTACTTC. Translating gives CASSFDQGYEQYF.

This clonotype was found a few times. The CDR3 loop is CASTEGQGFRVSYGYTF. As DNA, the CDR3 is TGTGCCAGCACAGAGGGACAGGGATTTAGGGTTAGCTATGGCTACACCTTC. The genes are TRBV6-6 and TRBJ1-2, with 9 bases that match TRBD1. Germline values: CDR1 MNHNY, CDR2 SVGAGI (reference sequence). The CDR3 loop spans 17 amino acids. V was clipped by 7 bases and J by 4 bases; unmatched bases: 16.

DNA for the CDR3: TGTGCCAGCAGTTACTTTCCAGACATGAACACTGAAGCTTTCTTT. Protein product: CASSYFPDMNTEAFF. The rearrangement joins TRBV6-5 to TRBJ1-1; no definite D call. The germline gives CDR1 MNHEY, CDR2 SVGAGI. V was pared by 1 base and J by 0 bases, with 9 bases between. The CDR3 runs to 15 residues.

The chain uses TRBV3-1 and TRBJ2-7; TRBD2 might be the D (6 bases). CDR3 length: 18 amino acids. V lost 1 base and J 3 bases, leaving 22 bases between the germline ends. Per the germline V gene, CDR1 is LGHDT and CDR2 is YNNKEL (reference sequence). For the CDR3, the DNA is TGTGCCAGCAGCCAAGGGCGGGCTCGCCCGAGGGGAGGCTACGAGCAGTACTTC. Translating it yields CASSQGRARPRGGYEQYF.

There are many counts of this clonotype. J is TRBJ2-7 and V is TRBV30; the D gene could be TRBD1 or TRBD2 (5 bases each). V gave up 1 base and J gave up 7 bases, with 17 bases separating them. Germline CDR1 GTSNPN, CDR2 SVGIG (reference sequence). The CDR3 is 14 amino acids. This CDR3 is CAWSGGRRTLEQYF. In nucleotides, the CDR3 is TGTGCCTGGAGTGGGGGACGTAGAACCTTGGAGCAGTACTTC. Using reference TRBV30 and TRBJ2-7 for the parts outside the CDR3, the full variable domain is SQTIHQWPATLVQPVGSPLSLECTVEGTSNPNLYWYRQAAGRGLQLLFYSVGIGQISSEVPQNLSASRPQDRQFILSSKKLLLSDSGFYLCAWSGGRRTLEQYFGPGTRLTVT.

This clonotype showed up many times. The DNA of the CDR3 is TGTGCCTGGAGTTTGAGCTCTGGGGCCAACGTCCTGACTTTC. This encodes CAWSLSSGANVLTF. The genes are TRBV30 and TRBJ2-6; the D is unclear. Germline assignment: CDR1 GTSNPN and CDR2 SVGIG (reference sequence). The germline V and J ends were trimmed by 2 bases and 0 bases, with 5 bases remaining between them. This CDR3 has 14 residues.

This clonotype showed up just a few times. The chain employs TRBV3-1 and TRBJ1-1; TRBD1 agrees at 8 bases. The V gene's germline CDR1 is LGHDT and CDR2 YNNKEL (reference sequence). This CDR3 has 12 residues. With 6 bases clipped from V and 8 bases from J, the junction kept 5 bases outside the gene matches. The CDR3 loop is CASSPTGVEAFF. The CDR3, as DNA: TGTGCCAGCAGTCCGACAGGGGTCGAAGCTTTCTTT.

The table lists this clonotype with many counts. This chain links TRBV25-1 with TRBJ1-5; D not certain. The CDR3 has 14 amino acids. Germline loops: CDR1 MGHDK, CDR2 SYGVNS. V lost 8 bases and J lost 3, with 14 bases in between. As DNA, the CDR3 is TGTGCCAGCTCACCCAGCGGATACAATCAGCCCCAGCATTTT. Protein sequence: CASSPSGYNQPQHF.

This clonotype appeared a few times. The rearrangement links TRBV20-1 to TRBJ2-7; D is ambiguous. Germline V CDR1 and CDR2: DFQATT, SNEGSKA (reference sequence). The CDR3 runs to 12 residues. V lost 3 bases and J 0 bases, leaving 6 bases between the germline ends. CDR3 region: CSASLGSYEQYV. CDR3 nucleotide sequence: TGCAGTGCTAGCTTAGGCTCCTACGAGCAGTACGTC.

This clonotype was seen repeatedly, ten times or more. The V and J genes are TRBV19 and TRBJ1-1; D is uncertain. The CDR3 length is 13 residues. Trimming left V 1 base short and J 1 base short, with 4 bases between. CDR1 and CDR2 from the germline V gene are LNHDA and SQIVND (reference sequence). CDR3: CASSIGGNTEAFF. The CDR3 bases are TGTGCCAGTAGTATAGGCGGGAACACTGAAGCTTTCTTT.

This clonotype appeared a few times. CDR3 in DNA: TGCAGCGTTGAATTGGCTTTCTTT. It translates to CSVELAFF. The chain joins TRBV29-1 to TRBJ1-1; no firm D call. Per the germline V gene, CDR1 is SQVTM and CDR2 is ANQGSEA. This CDR3 comprises 8 residues. V dropped 2 bases and J dropped 11 bases, with 3 bases sitting between them.